What follows describes a single TCR beta chain. Its antigen remains unknown. Sequencing of TCR beta, carried out with a high-throughput approach, was applied to CD8+ and CD4+ T cells from the blood. RNA was extracted with the RNeasy kit, and a quantity of roughly 0.5 to 1 ug was reverse transcribed using random hexamers. Across 54 Vbeta and 13 Jbeta, TCR beta CDR3 was amplified with immunoSEQ multiplex PCR. TCRdb analysed the immunoSEQ multiplex PCR reads with MiXCR anew, one entry per CDR3 protein. The data contain about 120,000 distinct CDR3 sequences, about 93% of them singletons. The data are from a study of CD8 T cells in Susac syndrome. General observations from the study: TEMRA cells and active patients showed peak Susac CD8+ clonal expansion. The study recognized that its TCR sequencing and HLA analysis covered a relatively small number of individuals.

The CDR3 has 13 residues. The germline gives CDR1 LNHNV, CDR2 YYDKDF (reference sequence). V gave up 0 bases and J gave up 4 bases, with 6 bases separating them. The genes are TRBV15 and TRBJ1-2; D uncertain. Sequenced input: CD8+ T cells from PBMCs. This sequence originates from a human donor with Susac syndrome. CDR3 coding DNA: TGTGCCACCAGCAGAGAAGAGTCCTATGGCTACACCTTC. Its protein is CATSREESYGYTF.